This T cell receptor (beta chain) was documented in a study of breast tumors, draining lymph nodes, adjacent tissues. Points from the study as a whole: Tumor T cell lymph node origin was a supported hypothesis, not proven. Compared with lymph nodes, tumors were less diverse; compared with nontumor tissue, more. Findings are consistent with lymph node origin and intratumoral expansion of most tumor T cells.

Samples came from axillary lymph nodes draining the breast cancer. This clonotype was picked up many times. Its antigen is still unknown. TCRdb redid the calling of the multiplex PCR reads with MiXCR, one entry per CDR3 protein. The table records 140,000 or so distinct CDR3 sequences, 32% of them present only once. Trimming shortened V by 4 bases and J by 2 bases, and 10 bases separated the two germline ends. There are 13 residues in the CDR3. CDR1 and CDR2 from the germline V gene are SGHRS and YFSETQ. The chain carries TRBV5-1 and TRBJ2-7, with D unresolved. This receptor was obtained from a female donor with breast cancer. Some clones in this sample may be carry-over from other donors' samples. Material for sequencing was axillary lymph node tissue. The CDR3, as DNA: TGCGCCAGCAGCCGGGCGGATCCCTACGAGCAGTACTTC. Translation gives CASSRADPYEQYF.